The table lists the clone carrying this T cell receptor beta chain with many counts. This specimen belongs to a study of immune heterogeneity within non-small cell lung tumors. TCR beta CDR3 regions came from multiplex PCR with 32 forward V and 13 reverse J primers. TCRdb used MiXCR to reprocess the multiplex PCR reads, holding one entry per CDR3 protein. The sample includes 30,000 to 40,000 distinct CDR3 sequences, less than 35% of them seen just once. Germline-derived CDR1 and CDR2 are DFQATT and SNEGSKA (reference sequence). The CDR3 is 15 residues long. Trimming at V came to 0 bases and at J to 7 bases, leaving 10 bases not matched to a gene. Template came from bulk tumor genomic DNA, at approximately 640 ng per sample. Each primary tumor yielded several biopsies, collected far apart from one another at surgery. Surgery that was curative in intent was performed on patients with untreated, newly diagnosed non-small cell lung cancer.

The chain carries TRBV20-1 and TRBJ1-1, with 8 bases lining up with TRBD1. The clonotype originates from a man in his forties with non-small cell lung cancer. Sequencing was carried out using lung tumor tissue. DNA for the CDR3: TGCAGTGCTAGAGATTTGGGCAGGGGGCAGGGTGAAGCTTTCTTT. It codes for CSARDLGRGQGEAFF.